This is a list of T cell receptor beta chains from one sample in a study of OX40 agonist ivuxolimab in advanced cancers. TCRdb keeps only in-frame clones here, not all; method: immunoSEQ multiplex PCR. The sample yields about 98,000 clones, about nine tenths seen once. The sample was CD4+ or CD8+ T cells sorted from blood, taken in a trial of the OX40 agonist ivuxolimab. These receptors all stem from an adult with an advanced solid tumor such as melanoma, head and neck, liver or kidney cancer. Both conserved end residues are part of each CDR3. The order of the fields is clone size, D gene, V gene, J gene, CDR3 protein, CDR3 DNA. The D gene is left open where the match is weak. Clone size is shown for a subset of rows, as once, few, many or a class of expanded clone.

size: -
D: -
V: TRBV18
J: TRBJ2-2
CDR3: CASSGTNTGELFF
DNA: TGTGCCAGCTCAGGAACGAACACCGGGGAGCTGTTTTTT

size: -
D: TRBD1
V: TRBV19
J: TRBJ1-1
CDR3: CASTHRGMNTEAFF
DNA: TGTGCCAGTACTCACAGGGGAATGAACACTGAAGCTTTCTTT

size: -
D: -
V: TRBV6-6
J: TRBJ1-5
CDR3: CASRQVPGSQPQHF
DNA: TGTGCCAGCAGGCAAGTCCCGGGTAGTCAGCCCCAGCATTTT

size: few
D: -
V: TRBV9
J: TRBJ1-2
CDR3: CASSGSPQTVGYTF
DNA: TGTGCCAGCAGCGGATCGCCCCAGACAGTCGGCTACACCTTC

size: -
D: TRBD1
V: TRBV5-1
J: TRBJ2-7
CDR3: CASSSDGQGSEQYF
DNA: TGCGCCAGCAGTTCGGATGGACAGGGGTCCGAGCAGTACTTC

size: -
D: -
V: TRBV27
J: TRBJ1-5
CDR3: CASSHSGGPSNQPQHF
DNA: TGTGCCAGCAGTCATTCTGGGGGCCCGAGCAATCAGCCCCAGCATTTT

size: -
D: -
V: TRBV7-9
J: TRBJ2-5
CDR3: CASSLLVGQETQYF
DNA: TGTGCCAGCAGCTTACTAGTTGGACAAGAGACCCAGTACTTC

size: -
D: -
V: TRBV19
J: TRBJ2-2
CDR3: CASTTPVELFF
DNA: TGTGCCAGTACCACCCCGGTGGAGCTGTTTTTT

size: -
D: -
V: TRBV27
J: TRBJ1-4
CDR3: CASSTNSATNEKLFF
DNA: TGTGCCAGCAGTACAAACAGTGCAACTAATGAAAAACTGTTTTTT

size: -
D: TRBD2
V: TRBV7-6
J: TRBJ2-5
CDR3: CASSLGLAGETQYF
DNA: TGTGCCAGCAGCTTAGGCCTAGCGGGCGAGACCCAGTACTTC

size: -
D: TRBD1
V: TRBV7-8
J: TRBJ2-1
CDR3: CASSSGHRGHEQFF
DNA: TGTGCCAGCAGCTCAGGCCACAGGGGGCATGAGCAGTTCTTC

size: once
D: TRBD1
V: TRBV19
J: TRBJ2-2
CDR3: CASRRDRDVGELFF
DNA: TGTGCCAGTAGACGGGACAGGGATGTCGGGGAGCTGTTTTTT

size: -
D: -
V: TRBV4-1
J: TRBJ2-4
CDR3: CASSQGGAVAKNIQYF
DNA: TGCGCCAGCAGCCAGGGCGGGGCAGTAGCCAAAAACATTCAGTACTTC

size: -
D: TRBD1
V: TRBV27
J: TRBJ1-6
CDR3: CASSPRTGETPLHF
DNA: TGTGCCAGCAGTCCTAGGACAGGCGAGACACCCCTCCACTTT

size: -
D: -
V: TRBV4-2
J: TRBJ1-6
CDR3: CASSPIGSSYNSPLHF
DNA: TGTGCCAGCAGCCCCATAGGAAGCTCCTATAATTCACCCCTCCACTTT

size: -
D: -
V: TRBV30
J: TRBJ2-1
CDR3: CAWSVDSGYNEQFF
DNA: TGTGCCTGGAGTGTAGATAGCGGCTACAATGAGCAGTTCTTC

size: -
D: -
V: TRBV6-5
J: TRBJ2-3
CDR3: CASSYGSGAFTDTQYF
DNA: TGTGCCAGCAGTTACGGTAGCGGAGCCTTCACAGATACGCAGTATTTT

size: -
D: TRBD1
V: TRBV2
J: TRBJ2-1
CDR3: CASSDRNRGASVSYNEQFF
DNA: TGTGCCAGCAGTGATAGGAACAGGGGGGCCAGTGTCTCCTACAATGAGCAGTTCTTC

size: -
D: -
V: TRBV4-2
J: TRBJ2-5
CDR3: CASSPGGKETQYF
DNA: TGTGCCAGCAGCCCTGGCGGGAAAGAGACCCAGTACTTC

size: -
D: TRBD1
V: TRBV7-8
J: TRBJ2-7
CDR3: CASSATAGTGNPYEQYF
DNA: TGTGCCAGCAGCGCTACTGCCGGGACAGGGAATCCCTACGAGCAGTACTTC

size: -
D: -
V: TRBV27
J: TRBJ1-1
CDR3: CASSLLGTSGNTEAFF
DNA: TGTGCCAGCAGTTTGCTGGGAACGTCGGGCAACACTGAAGCTTTCTTT

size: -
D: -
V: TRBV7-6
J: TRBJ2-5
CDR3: CASSLRMQETQYF
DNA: TGTGCCAGCAGCTTAAGGATGCAAGAGACCCAGTACTTC

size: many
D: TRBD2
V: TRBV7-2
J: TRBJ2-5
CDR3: CASSLGLAGSETQYF
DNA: TGTGCCAGCAGCTTGGGACTAGCGGGATCGGAGACCCAGTACTTC

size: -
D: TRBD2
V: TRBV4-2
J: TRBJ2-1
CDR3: CASSQELAGGTNEQFF
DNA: TGTGCCAGCAGCCAAGAACTAGCGGGCGGGACTAATGAGCAGTTCTTC

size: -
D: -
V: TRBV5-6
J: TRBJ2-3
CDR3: CASSLATGLSSQYF
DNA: TGTGCCAGCAGCTTGGCCACGGGGCTCTCATCGCAGTATTTT

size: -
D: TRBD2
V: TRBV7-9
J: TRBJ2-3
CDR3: CASTLAGGTDTQYF
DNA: TGTGCCAGCACCTTAGCGGGGGGGACAGATACGCAGTATTTT

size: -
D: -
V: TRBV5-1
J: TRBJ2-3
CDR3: CASSHKQTSTDTQYF
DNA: TGCGCCAGCAGCCATAAACAAACTAGCACAGATACGCAGTATTTT

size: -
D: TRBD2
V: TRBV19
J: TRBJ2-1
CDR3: CASSPGTSKIHEQFF
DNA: TGTGCCAGTAGCCCCGGGACTAGCAAGATCCATGAGCAGTTCTTC

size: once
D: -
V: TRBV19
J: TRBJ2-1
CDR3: CASSIASVYNEQFF
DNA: TGTGCCAGTAGTATAGCAAGCGTCTACAATGAGCAGTTCTTC

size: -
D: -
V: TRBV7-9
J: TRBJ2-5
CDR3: CASSLGHSGQETQYF
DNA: TGTGCCAGCAGCTTAGGGCACTCAGGTCAAGAGACCCAGTACTTC

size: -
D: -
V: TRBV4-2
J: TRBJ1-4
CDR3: CASSQESRGEKLFF
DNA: TGTGCCAGCAGCCAAGAATCCAGGGGTGAAAAACTGTTTTTT

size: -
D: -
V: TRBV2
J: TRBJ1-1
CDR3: CASSEALSGVTEAFF
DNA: TGTGCCAGCAGTGAAGCGCTTTCCGGGGTCACTGAAGCTTTCTTT

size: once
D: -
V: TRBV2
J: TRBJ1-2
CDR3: CASSEALGPVLHTF
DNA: TGTGCCAGCAGTGAAGCCCTCGGGCCCGTTTTGCACACCTTC

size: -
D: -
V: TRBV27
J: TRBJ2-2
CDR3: CASLRVGKPNGELFF
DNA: TGTGCCAGCCTCCGGGTGGGGAAACCCAACGGGGAGCTGTTTTTT

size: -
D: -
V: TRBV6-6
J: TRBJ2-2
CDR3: CASSRPSDTGELFF
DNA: TGTGCCAGCAGTCGTCCTAGCGACACCGGGGAGCTGTTTTTT